The 21 T cell receptor beta chains in this list originate from one sample, sequenced in a study of neurological immune-mediated disorders. One entry per CDR3 protein, called by TCRdb with MiXCR from the 5' RACE reads. Among 40,000 to 50,000 distinct CDR3 sequences listed, roughly 2% were seen once. The sequenced sample was PBMCs. All receptors come from a woman aged 40 to 50 with multiple sclerosis.

The rearrangement links TRBV4-1 to TRBJ2-3; D unresolved. Germline lookup yields CDR1 MGHRA and CDR2 YSYEKL. The CDR3 is 14 amino acids. Trimming removed 4 bases at V and 2 bases at J, with 10 bases between. The CDR3 nucleotides are TGCGCCAGCAGCCCCCTAAGGGTCACAGATACGCAGTATTTT. Protein product: CASSPLRVTDTQYF.

There are many counts of this clonotype. The rearrangement uses TRBV4-1 and TRBJ1-2; D not certain. Germline V gives CDR1 MGHRA, CDR2 YSYEKL. Trimming pared 0 bases from V and 2 bases from J, leaving 16 bases between. The CDR3 has 17 amino acids. The CDR3 loop is CASSQEGSLGSNYGYTF. The CDR3 DNA is TGCGCCAGCAGCCAAGAGGGGTCTTTGGGTTCCAACTATGGCTACACCTTC.

This clonotype occurred many times. The rearrangement links TRBV20-1 to TRBJ1-1; D may be TRBD1 (6 bases). There are 13 residues in the CDR3. V shed 2 bases and J shed 0 bases, with 7 bases lying between them. Germline V gene data show CDR1 as DFQATT and CDR2 as SNEGSKA (reference sequence). In DNA, the CDR3 is TGCAGTGCTAGACGACAGGTGAACACTGAAGCTTTCTTT. It translates to CSARRQVNTEAFF.

At least ten counts were recorded for this clonotype. This chain's CDR3 is CSASRTAESGGQYF. The CDR3 DNA follows: TGCAGTGCTTCACGGACAGCCGAGAGCGGTGGGCAGTACTTC. The chain has TRBV20-1 and TRBJ2-7, with a possible D match to TRBD1 (6 bases). The germline V gene encodes CDR1 DFQATT and CDR2 SNEGSKA (reference sequence). This CDR3 is built from 14 residues. Between the trimmed V and J ends, which lost 5 bases and 9 bases, there was a span of 23 bases.

This clonotype was seen repeatedly, ten times or more. V gene TRBV29-1 combines with J gene TRBJ2-2; no firm D call. The CDR3 is made up of 12 amino acids. Germline V lookup: CDR1 SQVTM, CDR2 ANQGSEA. Deletions cut 7 bases from V and 3 bases from J, with 9 bases between. CDR3 sequence reads: CSGTEYTGELFF. The CDR3 DNA is TGCAGCGGCACTGAATACACCGGGGAGCTGTTTTTT.

This clonotype has ten or more counts. The chain links TRBV20-1 to TRBJ2-7; D is possibly TRBD2 (6 bases). Trimming cost V 2 bases and J 3 bases, with 14 bases left between them. Germline CDR1 DFQATT, CDR2 SNEGSKA (reference sequence). This CDR3 contains 14 residues. This CDR3 is CSARLGTGLYEQYF. The CDR3 bases are TGCAGTGCTAGACTGGGGACTGGGCTCTACGAGCAGTACTTC.

This clonotype came up many times. V is TRBV20-1 and J is TRBJ2-1; TRBD1 aligns across 8 bases. Germline-derived CDR1 and CDR2 are DFQATT and SNEGSKA (reference sequence). This CDR3 spans 14 amino acids. J lost 7 bases, V lost 3 bases, and 8 bases had no gene match. The CDR3 coding sequence is TGCAGTGCTAGTCTCAGGGGGCAAAGAAATGAGCAGTTCTTC. Amino acids: CSASLRGQRNEQFF.

The table lists this clonotype with many counts. J is TRBJ1-1 and V is TRBV5-1; TRBD1 matches 7 bases. The CDR3 has 14 residues. Trimming took 3 bases from V and 5 from J; bases not matched to a gene: 7. The germline CDR1 and CDR2 sequences are SGHRS and YFSETQ. The CDR3 DNA follows: TGCGCCAGCAGCTGGGGACAGATTGGGACTGAAGCTTTCTTT. Residues: CASSWGQIGTEAFF.

This clonotype was detected ten times or more. The gene calls are TRBV5-1 and TRBJ2-5; D gene ambiguous. This CDR3 comprises 13 residues. V lost 0 bases to trimming and J lost 3 bases, with 6 bases between them. The V gene's germline CDR1 is SGHRS and CDR2 YFSETQ. This CDR3 is CASSLEGEETQYF. DNA of the CDR3: TGCGCCAGCAGCTTGGAGGGCGAAGAGACCCAGTACTTC.

This clonotype has a count of ten or more. V is TRBV12-3 or TRBV12-4 and J is TRBJ2-3; 7 positions agree with TRBD2. J lost 4 bases, V lost 10 bases, and 2 bases had no gene match. CDR3 length: 11 amino acids. The CDR3 sequence is CATREADTQYF. CDR3 coding DNA: TGTGCCACCCGGGAGGCAGATACGCAGTATTTT.

Ten or more counts support this clonotype. The CDR3 region is CSARSGQAKPFNEKLFF. The CDR3 DNA reads as TGCAGTGCTAGATCGGGACAGGCGAAGCCATTTAATGAAAAACTGTTTTTT. J is TRBJ1-4 and V is TRBV20-1; 8 bases agree with TRBD1. The V gene end was trimmed by 2 bases and the J gene end by 4 bases; junction bases not matched to a gene: 12. The CDR3 is 17 residues long. CDR1 is DFQATT, CDR2 SNEGSKA, per germline (reference sequence).

This clonotype was observed at least ten times. The chain combines TRBV5-1 with TRBJ1-2; 11 positions match TRBD1. The CDR3 has 13 amino acids. V was pared by 4 bases and J by 4 bases, with 0 bases of the junction left unmatched. Germline CDR1 is SGHRS and CDR2 is YFSETQ. The CDR3 protein is CASSGQGAYGYTF. Here the CDR3 DNA reads TGCGCCAGCAGCGGACAGGGGGCCTATGGCTACACCTTC. Variable domain in full (rest from reference TRBV5-1 and TRBJ1-2): KAGVTQTPRYLIKTRGQQVTLSCSPISGHRSVSWYQQTPGQGLQFLFEYFSETQRNKGNFPGRFSGRQFSNSRSEMNVSTLELGDSALYLCASSGQGAYGYTFGSGTRLTVV.

This clonotype was counted at least ten times. This chain links TRBV5-1 with TRBJ2-2; tentatively, D is TRBD2 (5 bases). The CDR3 is made up of 12 amino acids. Per germline, CDR1 SGHRS and CDR2 YFSETQ. Trimming took off 5 bases at V and 3 bases at J, with 5 bases between the two ends. This chain's CDR3 is CASRLDTGELFF. CDR3 sequence (DNA): TGCGCCAGCAGACTAGACACCGGGGAGCTGTTTTTT.

In its sample, this clonotype was seen many times. V usage is TRBV5-1 and J usage is TRBJ2-3; no reliable D call. There are 14 residues in the CDR3. Germline V gene lookup returns CDR1 SGHRS and CDR2 YFSETQ. Trimming cost V 0 bases and J 2 bases, with 7 bases left between them. The CDR3 DNA reads TGCGCCAGCAGCTTGGAGGGAATCACAGATACGCAGTATTTT. It translates to CASSLEGITDTQYF. The full variable domain, in which reference TRBV5-1 and TRBJ2-3 provide the parts outside the CDR3, is KAGVTQTPRYLIKTRGQQVTLSCSPISGHRSVSWYQQTPGQGLQFLFEYFSETQRNKGNFPGRFSGRQFSNSRSEMNVSTLELGDSALYLCASSLEGITDTQYFGPGTRLTVL.

This clonotype has at least ten counts. The chain has TRBV18 and TRBJ1-2; the D gene is possibly TRBD1 (6 bases). CDR1 and CDR2 from the germline V gene are KGHSH and LQKENI. CDR3 length: 17 amino acids. The germline V and J ends were trimmed by 2 bases and 5 bases, with 21 bases remaining between them. CDR3 coding DNA: TGTGCCAGCTCACCAGTTGTAGCGGACAGCACGAATTATGGCTACACCTTC. The encoded protein is CASSPVVADSTNYGYTF. The full variable domain, in which reference TRBV18 and TRBJ1-2 provide the parts outside the CDR3, is NAGVMQNPRHLVRRRGQEARLRCSPMKGHSHVYWYRQLPEEGLKFMVYLQKENIIDESGMPKERFSAEFPKEGPSILRIQQVVRGDSAAYFCASSPVVADSTNYGYTFGSGTRLTVV.

This clonotype has at least ten counts. The J gene is TRBJ1-1, the V gene TRBV20-1; D possibly corresponds to TRBD1 (6 bases). V lost 2 bases and J 3 bases, leaving 13 bases between the germline ends. This CDR3 region has 14 residues. The V gene's germline CDR1 is DFQATT and CDR2 SNEGSKA (reference sequence). The CDR3 sequence is CSARRGAQDTEAFF. The CDR3 coding sequence is TGCAGTGCTAGAAGGGGGGCTCAGGACACTGAAGCTTTCTTT.

The J gene is TRBJ1-4, the V gene TRBV7-9; D is unresolved. This CDR3 comprises 15 residues. In germline, CDR1 is SEHNR, CDR2 FQNEAQ (reference sequence). V shed 4 bases and J shed 0 bases, with 9 bases lying between them. The chain's CDR3 is CASSCKTATNEKLFF. DNA for the CDR3: TGTGCCAGCAGCTGTAAGACGGCAACTAATGAAAAACTGTTTTTT.

There are many counts of this clonotype. The chain links TRBV5-1 to TRBJ1-1, with D maybe TRBD1 (6 bases). The V gene's germline CDR1 is SGHRS and CDR2 YFSETQ. The CDR3 has 14 amino acids. The ends were cut back, 6 bases at V and 0 bases at J, with 12 bases in the middle. CDR3 sequence (DNA): TGCGCCAGCAAAGATACAGGGCTGAACACTGAAGCTTTCTTT. Translated, it gives CASKDTGLNTEAFF.

This clonotype was observed at least ten times. The chain carries TRBV20-1 and TRBJ1-2; 7 bases agree with TRBD1. Germline values: CDR1 DFQATT, CDR2 SNEGSKA (reference sequence). With V trimmed by 0 bases and J by 14 bases, 9 bases remained unmatched. The CDR3 totals 12 residues. CDR3 bases: TGCAGTGCTAGAGACGCAGGGGGGAAAATAACCTTC. Amino acid sequence: CSARDAGGKITF.

This clonotype has a count of ten or more. The genes are TRBV5-1 and TRBJ2-1, with D maybe TRBD2 (6 bases). The CDR3 length is 14 residues. Germline-derived CDR1 and CDR2 are SGHRS and YFSETQ. V was shortened by 3 bases and J by 4 bases, with 11 bases between the two germline ends. The CDR3 DNA follows: TGCGCCAGCAGCTCGGACGGGAGTTACAATGAGCAGTTCTTC. Protein sequence: CASSSDGSYNEQFF.

This clonotype was seen ten or more times. This chain connects TRBV29-1 to TRBJ2-3; 7 nucleotides agree with TRBD1. V lost 4 bases to trimming and J lost 2 bases; unmatched junction nucleotides: 6. This CDR3 comprises 14 residues. Germline V gene sequence: CDR1 SQVTM, CDR2 ANQGSEA. CDR3 loop: CSVVGQDFTDTQYF. The CDR3 nucleotides are TGCAGCGTTGTAGGACAGGACTTCACAGATACGCAGTATTTT.